The 23 T cell receptor beta chains listed next were all sequenced from one sample in a study of blood T cell repertoires in COVID-19 (dated by TCRdb to between 2020 and 2021). Libraries were prepared through the immunoSEQ multiplex PCR assay. TCRdb retrieved this table from immuneACCESS and kept in-frame rearrangements only. Not all clones are present; in checked studies, unresolved V genes account for under half, and no reason is known for the remainder. This sample comprises 180,000 or so clones, roughly 86% of them detected only once. 7% of the sample is held by the ten biggest clonotypes. Sequenced sample: peripheral blood. The receptors here all came from a woman older than 75 in a cohort sampled during active or convalescent COVID-19.

The chain is built from TRBV10-3 and TRBJ1-6; D possibly corresponds to TRBD1 (6 bases). Germline CDR1 ENHRY, CDR2 SYGVKD. The CDR3 contains 12 residues. Trimming stripped 8 bases from V and 10 bases from J, with 12 bases between. CDR3 region: CAIGQGSSPLHF. CDR3 coding DNA: TGTGCCATCGGTCAGGGGAGCTCACCCCTCCACTTT.

The chain links TRBV29-1 to TRBJ2-1; maybe TRBD2 (5 bases). CDR1 and CDR2 from the germline V gene are SQVTM and ANQGSEA. This CDR3 is 13 amino acids long. Trimming stripped 5 bases from V and 8 bases from J, with 16 bases between. CDR3 sequence reads: CSVKAVAKHEQFF. The DNA of the CDR3 is TGCAGCGTTAAAGCGGTAGCTAAACATGAGCAGTTCTTC.

The rearrangement joins TRBV18 to TRBJ1-1; 7 bases fit TRBD1. The ends lost 0 bases at V and 3 bases at J; junction bases unmatched: 4. CDR3 length: 15 residues. From germline, CDR1 is KGHSH and CDR2 LQKENI. CDR3 protein: CASSPPRGLDTEAFF. CDR3 in DNA: TGTGCCAGCTCACCACCGAGGGGGCTCGACACTGAAGCTTTCTTT.

The chain is built from TRBV6-5 and TRBJ2-2; 8 positions match TRBD2. This CDR3 is 13 amino acids long. With 2 bases clipped from V and 11 bases from J, the junction kept 4 bases outside the gene matches. Germline V gene lookup returns CDR1 MNHEY and CDR2 SVGAGI. CDR3 amino acids: CASSYQTSGELFF. Here the CDR3 DNA reads TGTGCCAGCAGTTACCAAACTAGCGGCGAGCTGTTTTTT.

The chain couples TRBV5-1 to TRBJ1-6, with 7 bases matching TRBD1. Germline V CDR1 and CDR2: SGHRS, YFSETQ. The CDR3 consists of 20 residues. With 6 bases clipped from V and 0 bases from J, the junction kept 18 bases outside the gene matches. CDR3 loop: CASNPQGKINPSSYNSPLHF. In DNA, the CDR3 is TGCGCCAGCAACCCACAGGGGAAAATAAACCCGAGCTCCTATAATTCACCCCTCCACTTT.

The rearrangement links TRBV5-8 to TRBJ1-4, with unresolved D. V was trimmed by 3 bases and J by 7 bases, leaving 19 bases between them. This CDR3 contains 16 residues. Per the germline V gene, CDR1 is SGHTS and CDR2 is YDEGEE. CDR3 region: CASSSGLGGYFEKLFF. The CDR3 DNA sequence: TGTGCCAGCAGCTCAGGCCTCGGAGGGTATTTTGAAAAACTGTTTTTT.

The genes are TRBV5-4 and TRBJ1-2; D possibly corresponds to TRBD1 (6 bases). This CDR3 is 17 amino acids long. With 1 base removed from V and 7 bases from J, the gap between germline ends came to 23 bases. Per the germline V gene, CDR1 is SGHNT and CDR2 is YYREEE (reference sequence). The CDR3 is CASSLRGGGQGIGGYTF. The CDR3 nucleotides read TGTGCCAGCAGCTTGCGGGGTGGGGGCCAGGGCATAGGTGGCTACACCTTC.

The rearrangement uses TRBV18 and TRBJ2-3, with D hard to call. CDR1 is KGHSH, CDR2 LQKENI, per germline. Trimming removed 6 bases at V and 1 base at J, with 8 bases between. The CDR3 sequence is 13 residues long. CDR3 amino acids: CASSLVGTDTQYF. The CDR3 nucleotides read TGTGCCAGCTCGTTAGTTGGCACAGATACGCAGTATTTT.

The chain combines TRBV19 with TRBJ1-3; D not resolved. Looked up from germline, CDR1 is LNHDA and CDR2 is SQIVND (reference sequence). V was cut by 4 bases and J by 0 bases, with 13 bases left in between. CDR3 length equals 16 residues. The CDR3: CASSTHQAVSGNTIYF. The CDR3 DNA reads TGTGCCAGTAGTACGCATCAAGCTGTCTCTGGAAACACCATATATTTT.

A few counts support this clone. The J gene is TRBJ1-5, the V gene TRBV28; D is unresolved. Germline values: CDR1 MDHEN, CDR2 SYDVKM. V was cut by 2 bases and J by 4 bases, with 6 bases left in between. The CDR3 runs to 13 residues. The CDR3 loop is CASSLPGNQPQHF. The CDR3 nucleotides are TGTGCCAGCAGTTTACCGGGGAATCAGCCCCAGCATTTT.

This chain joins TRBV7-6 and TRBJ2-5; 7 bases are a match to TRBD2. This CDR3 comprises 15 residues. Germline-derived CDR1 and CDR2 are SGHVS and FNYEAQ. With V trimmed by 8 bases and J by 5 bases, 14 bases remained unmatched. CDR3: CASERGTDPVETQYF. The DNA for the CDR3 is TGTGCCAGCGAGCGGGGAACCGACCCGGTGGAGACCCAGTACTTC. The complete variable domain, with remaining parts taken from reference TRBV7-6 and TRBJ2-5, reads GAGVSQSPRYKVTKRGQDVALRCDPISGHVSLYWYRQALGQGPEFLTYFNYEAQQDKSGLPNDRFSAERPEGSISTLTIQRTEQRDSAMYRCASERGTDPVETQYFGPGTRLLVL.

The genes are TRBV25-1 and TRBJ1-1; TRBD1 matches 7 bases. CDR1 and CDR2 from the germline V gene are MGHDK and SYGVNS. The CDR3 runs to 14 residues. J gave up 7 bases and V 4 bases, and 9 bases lay outside the gene matches. The CDR3 nucleotides read TGTGCCAGCAGTGGATACAGGGGAAAAGGTGAAGCTTTCTTT. Its translation is CASSGYRGKGEAFF.

The chain recombines TRBV10-3 with TRBJ1-2; no reliable D call. CDR1 and CDR2 (germline): ENHRY, SYGVKD. This CDR3 has 12 amino acids. The V end was cut by 4 bases, the J end by 4 bases, with 7 bases between. This CDR3 is CAISVESYGYTF. The CDR3 DNA follows: TGTGCCATCAGTGTTGAGTCCTATGGCTACACCTTC.

The chain is built from TRBV5-1 and TRBJ1-4, with TRBD1 matching 7 bases. Germline-derived CDR1 and CDR2 are SGHRS and YFSETQ. J was trimmed by 0 bases and V by 2 bases; bases with no gene match: 4. The CDR3 covers 16 residues. The CDR3 here is CASSFGGGATNEKLFF. In DNA form, the CDR3 reads TGCGCCAGCAGCTTTGGAGGGGGCGCAACTAATGAAAAACTGTTTTTT.

The chain uses TRBV5-1 and TRBJ2-5; 7 bases align to TRBD2. CDR3 length: 16 amino acids. Germline loops: CDR1 SGHRS, CDR2 YFSETQ. V dropped 2 bases and J dropped 4; count of bases not matched to a gene: 11. For the CDR3, the DNA is TGCGCCAGCAGCTTACACGAGCGGGATTGGAGAGAGACCCAGTACTTC. Protein sequence: CASSLHERDWRETQYF.

This clone was observed once. The rearrangement joins TRBV21-1 to TRBJ1-1; the table gives TRBD1 as D, unverified against the DNA. TRBV21-1 is classified as a pseudogene. The length of the CDR3 is 15 residues. The CDR3 sequence: CASSSDRRDLTEAFF. The CDR3, as DNA: TGTGCCAGCAGCAGTGACAGACGAGATTTAACTGAAGCTTTCTTT.

This chain links TRBV5-1 with TRBJ1-2; D possibly corresponds to TRBD1 (5 bases). V was pared by 3 bases and J by 2 bases, with 14 bases between. Germline assignment: CDR1 SGHRS and CDR2 YFSETQ. CDR3 length: 15 residues. The CDR3 DNA sequence: TGCGCCAGCAGCTCCCGGACCGGGGGAAACTATGGCTACACCTTC. It codes for CASSSRTGGNYGYTF.

CDR3: CASSFSNRGNTEAFF. In DNA, the CDR3 is TGTGCCAGCAGCTTCTCAAACAGGGGGAACACTGAAGCTTTCTTT. This chain joins TRBV7-8 and TRBJ1-1; TRBD1 agrees at 7 bases. The V segment lost 3 bases and the J segment 1 base; nucleotides outside the gene matches: 5. CDR1 SGHVS and CDR2 FQNEAQ come from the germline V gene. There are 15 residues in the CDR3.

J is TRBJ1-1 and V is TRBV4-3, with 8 bases that match TRBD1. The CDR3 extends over 15 amino acids. The germline gives CDR1 LGHNA, CDR2 YSLEER. V trimming: 3 bases; J trimming: 6 bases; junction bases outside the gene matches: 9. In nucleotides, the CDR3 is TGCGCCAGCAGCCAGTACCCAGGGGGCGCGGCTGAAGCTTTCTTT. This encodes CASSQYPGGAAEAFF.

This chain connects TRBV27 to TRBJ1-5; perhaps TRBD1 as D (5 bases). Germline V gene data show CDR1 as MNHEY and CDR2 as SMNVEV (reference sequence). This CDR3 is 15 amino acids long. Deletions cut 5 bases from V and 6 bases from J, with 17 bases between. The CDR3 is CASSPQGLLRQPQHF. DNA for the CDR3: TGTGCCAGCAGTCCTCAGGGCCTGCTCCGTCAGCCCCAGCATTTT.

The chain recombines TRBV7-9 with TRBJ1-3, with D maybe TRBD1 (5 bases). The V gene lost 2 bases and the J gene lost 0 bases, with 17 bases spanning the gap. This CDR3 comprises 18 residues. Germline V gene data show CDR1 as SEHNR and CDR2 as FQNEAQ (reference sequence). This CDR3 is CASSLRRQKISSGNTIYF. The CDR3 DNA is TGTGCCAGCAGCTTACGGCGACAGAAGATTAGCTCTGGAAACACCATATATTTT.

V is TRBV2 and J is TRBJ1-2, with D uncertain. Germline-derived CDR1 and CDR2 are SNHLY and FYNNEI. The CDR3 totals 13 residues. Trimming pared 6 bases from V and 5 bases from J, leaving 13 bases between. The CDR3 region has the DNA TGTGCCAGCAGCCACGGATCTAGGTATGGCTACACCTTC. It codes for CASSHGSRYGYTF.

This chain connects TRBV11-2 to TRBJ2-7, with TRBD1 identical over 8 bases. Germline V gene data show CDR1 as SGHAT and CDR2 as FQNNGV. This CDR3 has 13 residues. The J segment lost 10 bases and the V segment lost 7 bases, leaving 12 bases of the junction unmatched. CDR3 bases: TGTGCCAGCACCATACTCAGGACAGGGCAACAGTACTTC. It specifies CASTILRTGQQYF.